This T cell receptor beta chain was obtained from a study of PD-L1 blockade in urothelial cancer. This clone was seen a single time. The CDR3 sequence is 15 residues long. V gave up 5 bases and J gave up 6 bases, with 19 bases separating them. Per germline, CDR1 SGHVS and CDR2 FQNEAQ. TCRdb's copy holds only in-frame clones and misses some; the assay was immunoSEQ multiplex PCR. The sample records about 83,000 clones, 87% being singletons. The receptor was isolated from a woman in her seventies with urothelial cancer. The chain is built from TRBV7-8 and TRBJ1-2; D possibly corresponds to TRBD1 (5 bases). This specimen consisted of PBMCs, obtained around atezolizumab (anti-PD-L1) treatment. This CDR3 is CASSQTGGQSHGYTF. CDR3 in DNA: TGTGCCAGCAGCCAAACGGGGGGTCAGTCTCATGGCTACACCTTC.